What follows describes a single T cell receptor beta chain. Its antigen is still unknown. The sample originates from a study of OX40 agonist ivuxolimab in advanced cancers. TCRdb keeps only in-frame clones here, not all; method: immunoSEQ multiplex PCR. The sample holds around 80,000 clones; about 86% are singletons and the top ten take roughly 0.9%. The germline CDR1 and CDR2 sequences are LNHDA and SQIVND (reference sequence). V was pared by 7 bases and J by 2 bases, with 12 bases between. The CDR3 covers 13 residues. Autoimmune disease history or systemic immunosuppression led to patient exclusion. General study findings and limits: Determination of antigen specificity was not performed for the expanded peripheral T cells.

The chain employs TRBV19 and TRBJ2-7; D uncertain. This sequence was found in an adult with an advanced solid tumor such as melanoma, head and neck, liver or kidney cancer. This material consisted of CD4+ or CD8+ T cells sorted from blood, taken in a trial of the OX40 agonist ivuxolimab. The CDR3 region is CASTPGSAYEQYF. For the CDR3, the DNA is TGTGCCAGTACCCCGGGCTCGGCCTACGAGCAGTACTTC. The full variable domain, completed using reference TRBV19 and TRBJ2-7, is DGGITQSPKYLFRKEGQNVTLSCEQNLNHDAMYWYRQDPGQGLRLIYYSQIVNDFQKGDIAEGYSVSREKKESFPLTVTSAQKNPTAFYLCASTPGSAYEQYFGPGTRLTVT.